One sample yielded the 25 T cell receptor beta chains listed below, sequenced in a study of blood T cell repertoires in COVID-19. Clones were sequenced by immunoSEQ multiplex PCR, and TCRdb holds only the in-frame ones, with some missing. Of about 310,000 clones detected, around nine tenths appear once; the ten largest clones hold 1%. The source material was peripheral blood. The receptors originated from a man aged 50 to 60 with active or convalescent COVID-19.

The gene calls are TRBV9 and TRBJ2-3; D possibly corresponds to TRBD1 (5 bases). CDR1 is SGDLS, CDR2 YYNGEE, per germline. This CDR3 comprises 16 residues. V was pared by 0 bases and J by 0 bases, with 11 bases between. The CDR3 here is CASSVGVGASTDTQYF. The CDR3 DNA follows: TGTGCCAGCAGCGTAGGAGTAGGGGCCAGCACAGATACGCAGTATTTT.

V gene TRBV10-3 combines with J gene TRBJ1-2; D call uncertain. Germline-derived CDR1 and CDR2 are ENHRY and SYGVKD. This CDR3 has 14 residues. Trimming cost V 3 bases and J 1 base, with 9 bases left between them. Here the CDR3 reads CAISDSRDNYGYTF. The CDR3 bases are TGTGCCATCAGTGATAGCCGCGATAACTATGGCTACACCTTC.

This sequence joins TRBV4-1 and TRBJ2-3; 7 bases match TRBD2. The CDR3 has 17 residues. Germline V gene sequence: CDR1 MGHRA, CDR2 YSYEKL. Trimming took 3 bases from V and 3 from J; bases not matched to a gene: 12. In nucleotides, the CDR3 is TGCGCCAGCAGCCACCCCCCAGAACTAGCGAAGACAGATACGCAGTATTTT. It specifies CASSHPPELAKTDTQYF.

V usage is TRBV19 and J usage is TRBJ1-2, with a possible D match to TRBD1 (6 bases). Deletions cut 6 bases from V and 8 bases from J, with 19 bases between. This CDR3 is 14 amino acids long. Germline-derived CDR1 and CDR2 are LNHDA and SQIVND (reference sequence). CDR3 nucleotides: TGTGCCAGTAGAAACAGGGATGGAAGAAGCGGCTACACCTTC. Translating it yields CASRNRDGRSGYTF.

The chain combines TRBV5-6 with TRBJ1-2, with D possibly matching TRBD1 (6 bases). Looked up from germline, CDR1 is SGHDT and CDR2 is YYEEEE. The CDR3 is 14 amino acids. Deletions cut 4 bases from V and 4 bases from J, with 14 bases between. CDR3 DNA: TGTGCCAGCAGCCTGAGTGGGGGCATCTATGGCTACACCTTC. Translated, it gives CASSLSGGIYGYTF.

The rearrangement uses TRBV19 and TRBJ2-2; D uncertain. This CDR3 is built from 15 residues. V was clipped by 4 bases and J by 3 bases, with 12 bases between them. Per the germline V gene, CDR1 is LNHDA and CDR2 is SQIVND (reference sequence). The CDR3 DNA sequence: TGTGCCAGTAGTAGTCTGGCAGGTTACACCGGGGAGCTGTTTTTT. Protein sequence: CASSSLAGYTGELFF.

The chain is built from TRBV5-6 and TRBJ1-2; perhaps TRBD1 as D (6 bases). Germline CDR1 SGHDT, CDR2 YYEEEE. The V and J ends lost 5 bases and 6 bases respectively, with 11 bases between them. The CDR3 has 12 amino acids. CDR3 DNA: TGTGCCAGCAGAAATACAGGGCATGGCTACACCTTC. It translates to CASRNTGHGYTF.

This sequence joins TRBV28 and TRBJ1-1, with a weak D call TRBD1 (5 bases). The CDR3 runs 15 residues. Germline V CDR1 and CDR2: MDHEN, SYDVKM. Trimming removed 4 bases at V and 4 bases at J, with 16 bases between. DNA of the CDR3: TGTGCCAGCAGTTCCGGCGGGCGGGGGAGCACTGAAGCTTTCTTT. It specifies CASSSGGRGSTEAFF.

V gene TRBV19 combines with J gene TRBJ1-1; TRBD1 agrees at 8 bases. Germline loops: CDR1 LNHDA, CDR2 SQIVND (reference sequence). The CDR3 contains 12 residues. The V gene end was trimmed by 7 bases and the J gene end by 11 bases; junction bases not matched to a gene: 9. CDR3 nucleotides: TGTGCCAGTACCGCAGGGGGCGTCAGGGCTTTCTTT. Residues: CASTAGGVRAFF. Complete variable domain (other parts from reference TRBV19 and TRBJ1-1): DGGITQSPKYLFRKEGQNVTLSCEQNLNHDAMYWYRQDPGQGLRLIYYSQIVNDFQKGDIAEGYSVSREKKESFPLTVTSAQKNPTAFYLCASTAGGVRAFFGQGTRLTVV.

The chain links TRBV27 to TRBJ2-5, with 11 positions matching TRBD2. CDR1 is MNHEY and CDR2 is SMNVEV in the germline V gene (reference sequence). The CDR3 is made up of 14 amino acids. The junction had 1 base not matched to a gene; V was cut back by 5 bases and J by 2 bases. The CDR3 loop is CASSRLAGQETQYF. The CDR3 bases are TGTGCCAGCAGTCGACTAGCGGGGCAAGAGACCCAGTACTTC.

This sequence joins TRBV4-1 and TRBJ2-5, with TRBD2 matching over 11 bases. This CDR3 contains 15 residues. The trim removed 4 bases at V and 0 bases at J, leaving 1 base unmatched. Germline CDR1 is MGHRA and CDR2 is YSYEKL. The DNA of the CDR3 is TGCGCCAGCAGCCTTAGCGGGGGGGACCAAGAGACCCAGTACTTC. Amino acids: CASSLSGGDQETQYF.

The chain uses TRBV19 and TRBJ1-2; a possible D gene is TRBD1 (6 bases). CDR1 and CDR2 (germline): LNHDA, SQIVND (reference sequence). The V end was cut by 5 bases, the J end by 4 bases, with 20 bases between. The CDR3 is 16 residues long. The CDR3 region is CASSGPHREKFYGYTF. The CDR3 nucleotides read TGTGCCAGTAGTGGACCTCACAGGGAGAAGTTCTATGGCTACACCTTC.

V and J are TRBV7-9 and TRBJ2-7; 10 bases are shared with TRBD1. J gave up 6 bases and V 6 bases, and 14 bases lay outside the gene matches. Germline CDR1 and CDR2: SEHNR and FQNEAQ (reference sequence). The CDR3 has 16 residues. The CDR3 loop is CASSGDRGNFRAEQYF. CDR3 sequence (DNA): TGTGCCAGCAGTGGGGACAGGGGCAATTTTCGGGCCGAGCAGTACTTC.

The chain employs TRBV7-2 and TRBJ2-5; TRBD2 matches at 10 bases. The CDR3 covers 15 residues. Germline CDR1 reads SGHTA; CDR2 reads FQGNSA. With 3 bases clipped from V and 1 base from J, the junction kept 2 bases outside the gene matches. In DNA form, the CDR3 reads TGTGCCAGCAGCTTTAGCGGGGGGATCCAAGAGACCCAGTACTTC. Translation gives CASSFSGGIQETQYF.

This chain uses TRBV7-9 with TRBJ1-1; D gene unclear. The V end was cut by 1 base, the J end by 9 bases, with 18 bases between. Germline V CDR1 and CDR2: SEHNR, FQNEAQ (reference sequence). This CDR3 is built from 15 residues. The CDR3 bases are TGTGCCAGCAGCTTAGGGCCCAGCCCGGGAGCTAAAGCTTTCTTT. Translation: CASSLGPSPGAKAFF.

Only a few counts were recorded for this clone. The same CDR3 arises from other DNA sequences in this sample as well. The rearrangement uses TRBV30 and TRBJ2-3; D perhaps matches TRBD1 (5 bases). The germline gives CDR1 GTSNPN, CDR2 SVGIG (reference sequence). The CDR3 runs to 11 residues. The V end was cut by 2 bases, the J end by 6 bases, with 6 bases between. The chain's CDR3 is CAWSSGDTQYF. Written as DNA, the CDR3 is TGTGCCTGGAGTTCAGGGGATACGCAGTATTTT. Full variable domain (rest looked up from reference TRBV30 and TRBJ2-3): SQTIHQWPATLVQPVGSPLSLECTVEGTSNPNLYWYRQAAGRGLQLLFYSVGIGQISSEVPQNLSASRPQDRQFILSSKKLLLSDSGFYLCAWSSGDTQYFGPGTRLTVL.

The gene calls are TRBV7-2 and TRBJ2-5; D possibly corresponds to TRBD2 (6 bases). The V and J ends lost 1 base and 2 bases respectively, with 20 bases between them. The CDR3 has 18 residues. CDR1 SGHTA and CDR2 FQGNSA come from the germline V gene. CDR3 coding DNA: TGTGCCAGCAGCTTAGTGGCGGTCGGTGGGGGACTTCAAGAGACCCAGTACTTC. Translated, it gives CASSLVAVGGGLQETQYF.

The rearrangement uses TRBV3-1 (or the pseudogene TRBV3-2) and TRBJ1-6; 9 bases fit TRBD1. CDR3 length: 15 residues. Germline V gives CDR1 LGHDT, CDR2 YNNKEL (reference sequence). V shed 4 bases, J shed 10 bases, and the junction held 8 bases outside the gene matches. The CDR3 loop reads CASSLMDRGRSPLHF. The CDR3 DNA reads as TGTGCCAGCAGCCTCATGGACAGGGGAAGGTCACCCCTCCACTTT.

J is TRBJ1-1 and V is TRBV10-3; D possibly corresponds to TRBD1 (5 bases). The germline V and J ends were trimmed by 0 bases and 6 bases, with 14 bases remaining between them. This CDR3 region has 15 residues. From germline, CDR1 is ENHRY and CDR2 SYGVKD. Here the CDR3 DNA reads TGTGCCATCAGTGAGTCGCAGGGTTATTTCGCTGAAGCTTTCTTT. Its protein product is CAISESQGYFAEAFF.

This chain links TRBV30 with TRBJ1-3; TRBD1 matches at 7 bases. CDR1 and CDR2 (germline): GTSNPN, SVGIG (reference sequence). The CDR3 sequence is 13 residues long. The J segment lost 5 bases and the V segment lost 4 bases, leaving 5 bases of the junction unmatched. The DNA for the CDR3 is TGTGCCTGGACAGGGGGGTCGAGAAACACCATATATTTT. Translating it yields CAWTGGSRNTIYF.

A remark on this clone: The same CDR3 can be traced to other DNA sequences in this sample. The rearrangement links TRBV3-1 (or the pseudogene TRBV3-2) to TRBJ2-7; the match to TRBD1 covers 7 bases. The junction had 5 bases not matched to a gene; V was cut back by 4 bases and J by 2 bases. This CDR3 comprises 14 residues. CDR1 and CDR2 from the germline V gene are LGHDT and YNNKEL (reference sequence). CDR3 bases: TGTGCCAGCAGCCCACGGACAGGAGCCTACGAGCAGTACTTC. It is translated as CASSPRTGAYEQYF.

This clone was seen a single time. V gene TRBV6-5 combines with J gene TRBJ2-1; TRBD2 matches at 8 bases. Germline CDR1 is MNHEY and CDR2 is SVGAGI. V gave up 6 bases and J gave up 5 bases; unmatched junction bases: 9. The CDR3 is made up of 15 amino acids. This CDR3 is CASRPLREVHNEQFF. As DNA, the CDR3 is TGTGCCAGCAGGCCCTTGCGGGAGGTACACAATGAGCAGTTCTTC.

This chain joins TRBV4-1 and TRBJ2-7; 10 nucleotides match TRBD1. The J segment lost 2 bases and the V segment lost 3 bases, leaving 7 bases of the junction unmatched. Germline V gene data show CDR1 as MGHRA and CDR2 as YSYEKL. The CDR3 length is 16 residues. DNA of the CDR3: TGCGCCAGCAGCCAGGCACCGGGACAGGGGACCTACGAGCAGTACTTC. Amino acid sequence: CASSQAPGQGTYEQYF.

This chain joins TRBV7-9 and TRBJ1-4, with 7 bases fitting TRBD1. In germline, CDR1 is SEHNR, CDR2 FQNEAQ (reference sequence). CDR3 size: 15 residues. V shed 3 bases, J shed 8 bases, and the junction held 9 bases outside the gene matches. CDR3 residues: CASSLGTVGREKLFF. The CDR3 bases are TGTGCCAGCAGCTTGGGGACAGTGGGACGGGAAAAACTGTTTTTT. Combining the CDR3 with reference TRBV7-9 and TRBJ1-4 gives the whole variable domain DTGVSQNPRHKITKRGQNVTFRCDPISEHNRLYWYRQTLGQGPEFLTYFQNEAQLEKSRLLSDRFSAERPKGSFSTLEIQRTEQGDSAMYLCASSLGTVGREKLFFGSGTQLSVL.

The chain combines TRBV15 with TRBJ2-7; 8 bases line up with TRBD1. The germline V gene encodes CDR1 LNHNV and CDR2 YYDKDF (reference sequence). V shed 8 bases, J shed 7 bases, and the junction held 13 bases outside the gene matches. This CDR3 region has 14 residues. The chain's CDR3 is CATAAGTGAREQYF. The DNA of the CDR3 is TGTGCCACCGCCGCGGGGACAGGCGCCCGGGAGCAGTACTTC.